This is a list of T cell receptor beta chains from one sample in a study of T cells in Graves' hyperthyroidism and ophthalmopathy. TCRdb independently ran MiXCR on the multiplex PCR reads; one entry per CDR3 protein. The top ten hold approximately 33% of the sample, which has fewer than 400,000 distinct CDR3 sequences, 15% to 20% seen once. Specimen: blood. These receptor sequences come from a man younger than 40 with Graves' hyperthyroidism. The CDR3 runs from the conserved cysteine through the conserved F or W. Fields, in order: clone size, D gene, V gene, J gene, CDR3 DNA, CDR3 protein. The D gene is left open where the match is weak. Some rows have no size entry. The others give once, few or many, or a class for an expanded clone.

many	.	TRBV7-9	TRBJ1-1	TGTGCCAGCAGCCGCGCTGCGACAAGCACTGAAGCTTTCTTT	CASSRAATSTEAFF
many	.	TRBV7-8	TRBJ1-5	TGTGCCAGCGGCCCCAATCAGCCCCAGCATTTT	CASGPNQPQHF
many	TRBD1	TRBV3-1	TRBJ2-2	TGTGCCAGCAGCCAAGGGGGACAGGTGAACACCGGGGAGCTGTTTTTT	CASSQGGQVNTGELFF
many	.	TRBV5-1	TRBJ2-7	TGCGCCAGCAGCTTGGGACACCGTTCCGGCTACGAGCAGTACTTC	CASSLGHRSGYEQYF
.	.	TRBV5-5	TRBJ2-7	TGTGCCAGCAGCTTGTTAGGACACAACTCCTACGAGCAGTACTTC	CASSLLGHNSYEQYF
.	.	TRBV15	TRBJ2-7	TGTGCCACCAGCAGAGATACGAGCGGGCGCTCCTACGAGCAGTACTTC	CATSRDTSGRSYEQYF
many	TRBD1	TRBV27	TRBJ2-6	TGTGCCAGCAGACGGACAGGGGGTTCCTGGGCCAACGTCCTGACTTTC	CASRRTGGSWANVLTF
many	.	TRBV2	TRBJ2-3	TGTGCCAGCAACGTTGCGTCCACCCGCGATACGCAGTATTTT	CASNVASTRDTQYF
few	.	TRBV14	TRBJ1-4	TGTGCCAGCAGCCTCTGGGGGCCCAATGAAAAACTGTTTTTT	CASSLWGPNEKLFF
.	TRBD1	TRBV18	TRBJ2-7	TGTGCCAGCTCAGGACAGGGGGCTTCCTACGAGCAGTACTTC	CASSGQGASYEQYF